Listed below are T cell receptor beta chains from one sample, sequenced in a study of T cells after yellow fever vaccination. MiXCR was run by TCRdb on the 5' RACE reads, yielding one entry per CDR3 protein. The sample lists 300,000 to 450,000 distinct CDR3 sequences, roughly 7.5% occurring once. This specimen consisted of PBMCs, obtained about 49 days after the first yellow fever vaccination. These receptors came from a man aged 18 to 29 who received the YFV17D yellow fever vaccine. Each CDR3 is given with its conserved first and last residue. D genes are given only for firm matches. The size of a clone is reported for some rows only, either as once, few or many, or as a class for expanded clones.

CDR3aa: CASGTSLTDTQYF; d_gene: TRBD2; abundance: few; v_gene: TRBV19
CDR3aa: CASSPEAGSQPQHF; d_gene: -; abundance: many; v_gene: TRBV18
CDR3aa: CASSQRTSGGGETQYF; d_gene: TRBD2; abundance: few; v_gene: TRBV4-2
CDR3aa: CASSLGTPGTYEQYF; d_gene: -; abundance: -; v_gene: TRBV5-1
CDR3aa: CASSYGWDGPQHF; d_gene: -; abundance: -; v_gene: TRBV6-5
CDR3aa: CASSLVAGLYNEQFF; d_gene: -; abundance: few; v_gene: TRBV12-3/TRBV12-4
CDR3aa: CASSPWGFNYGYTF; d_gene: -; abundance: -; v_gene: TRBV5-4
CDR3aa: CAWSRLHGGEQFF; d_gene: -; abundance: -; v_gene: TRBV30
CDR3aa: CASSPRQGIFYGYTF; d_gene: TRBD1; abundance: -; v_gene: TRBV4-3
CDR3aa: CSVGEWGHQPQETQYF; d_gene: -; abundance: -; v_gene: TRBV29-1
CDR3aa: CASRRPQVNEQFF; d_gene: -; abundance: few; v_gene: TRBV28
CDR3aa: CASGHSHTGELFF; d_gene: -; abundance: -; v_gene: TRBV7-9
CDR3aa: CASNSPSGNYGYTF; d_gene: -; abundance: few; v_gene: TRBV6-2/TRBV6-3
CDR3aa: CSVEPGQGVIYGYTF; d_gene: TRBD1; abundance: -; v_gene: TRBV29-1
CDR3aa: CASRSFGNTEAFF; d_gene: -; abundance: -; v_gene: TRBV6-1
CDR3aa: CAAPPYNSPLHF; d_gene: -; abundance: few; v_gene: TRBV9
CDR3aa: CASSRPGLAPDTQYF; d_gene: TRBD2; abundance: few; v_gene: TRBV9
CDR3aa: CASSSAGRREKLFF; d_gene: -; abundance: -; v_gene: TRBV5-4
CDR3aa: CASSIGRQETQYF; d_gene: -; abundance: -; v_gene: TRBV5-1
CDR3aa: CASSYGTITSTDTQYF; d_gene: TRBD2; abundance: few; v_gene: TRBV5-1
CDR3aa: CASSAGQDNGYTF; d_gene: TRBD1; abundance: -; v_gene: TRBV5-1
CDR3aa: CASRKGLDTDTQYF; d_gene: TRBD2; abundance: -; v_gene: TRBV7-3
CDR3aa: CASSQGELLAASYNEQFF; d_gene: TRBD2; abundance: -; v_gene: TRBV4-1
CDR3aa: CASSSSQDNEKLFF; d_gene: -; abundance: few; v_gene: TRBV5-6
CDR3aa: CASNRGPGTQYF; d_gene: TRBD1; abundance: -; v_gene: TRBV2
CDR3aa: CASSSTGTSGPYNEQFF; d_gene: TRBD2; abundance: few; v_gene: TRBV7-9
CDR3aa: CASSTGTSGNTIYF; d_gene: -; abundance: -; v_gene: TRBV7-2
CDR3aa: CSVGGWANTEAFF; d_gene: -; abundance: many; v_gene: TRBV29-1
CDR3aa: CASSPTGRAQYF; d_gene: -; abundance: -; v_gene: TRBV10-2
CDR3aa: CASFPGVNTEAFF; d_gene: -; abundance: few; v_gene: TRBV6-1
CDR3aa: CASSLLATGELFF; d_gene: TRBD2; abundance: many; v_gene: TRBV19
CDR3aa: CASKLGQGVTEQFF; d_gene: TRBD1; abundance: -; v_gene: TRBV5-4
CDR3aa: CASTLAGGAGEQYF; d_gene: TRBD2; abundance: -; v_gene: TRBV27
CDR3aa: CSVAGAAPTVHTDTQYF; d_gene: -; abundance: -; v_gene: TRBV29-1
CDR3aa: CASRPLGRTDREQPQHF; d_gene: TRBD1; abundance: -; v_gene: TRBV6-2/TRBV6-3
CDR3aa: CASRLTGGYSPDTQYF; d_gene: TRBD1; abundance: few; v_gene: TRBV6-1
CDR3aa: CASSGPNRGPNTGELFF; d_gene: TRBD1; abundance: few; v_gene: TRBV7-9
CDR3aa: CSGLPRGSRTEAFF; d_gene: -; abundance: -; v_gene: TRBV20-1
CDR3aa: CASSQDRGALEQFF; d_gene: -; abundance: -; v_gene: TRBV4-2
CDR3aa: CASSQVSLVTYNEQFF; d_gene: -; abundance: -; v_gene: TRBV4-1
CDR3aa: CASSNVAGGSYNEQFF; d_gene: TRBD2; abundance: -; v_gene: TRBV7-6
CDR3aa: CSVEDLYRNYGYTF; d_gene: -; abundance: -; v_gene: TRBV29-1
CDR3aa: CASSLARTTPSVGDQYF; d_gene: -; abundance: -; v_gene: TRBV7-9
CDR3aa: CASSQGERGSPLHF; d_gene: -; abundance: few; v_gene: TRBV4-3
CDR3aa: CASSLGLIRSSGNTIYF; d_gene: -; abundance: many; v_gene: TRBV11-2
CDR3aa: CASSPSDGPEFF; d_gene: -; abundance: -; v_gene: TRBV5-4
CDR3aa: CASTGGASYEQYF; d_gene: TRBD2; abundance: few; v_gene: TRBV10-2
CDR3aa: CASSPNSSGELFF; d_gene: -; abundance: few; v_gene: TRBV5-1
CDR3aa: CASSLVAGGNEQFF; d_gene: TRBD1; abundance: many; v_gene: TRBV7-8
CDR3aa: CASCPTGLAGGYYNEQFF; d_gene: TRBD2; abundance: -; v_gene: TRBV2
CDR3aa: CASSLVSRGASFTGELFF; d_gene: -; abundance: few; v_gene: TRBV11-2
CDR3aa: CASSETSSTGELFF; d_gene: TRBD2; abundance: few; v_gene: TRBV6-1
CDR3aa: CASSLSMRGTDTQYF; d_gene: -; abundance: few; v_gene: TRBV12-3/TRBV12-4
CDR3aa: CASGDIENEQFF; d_gene: -; abundance: -; v_gene: TRBV4-2
CDR3aa: CASSQRQGRRGDEKLFF; d_gene: TRBD1; abundance: -; v_gene: TRBV4-1
CDR3aa: CASRGSDWGAF; d_gene: -; abundance: few; v_gene: TRBV12-3/TRBV12-4
CDR3aa: CATSEWGEQPQHF; d_gene: -; abundance: -; v_gene: TRBV24-1